The 20 T cell receptor beta chains reported below all come from one sample, sequenced in a study of shared clonotypes between healthy human individuals. Some clones are missing from TCRdb's copy, which holds only in-frame ones; the method was immunoSEQ multiplex PCR. The sample shows 1,500,000 or so clones, roughly 97% of them seen only once. The source material was naive CD4+ T cells sorted from blood. Stated subset: CD45RA+ positively selected. These receptors all stem from a young man in good health.

The chain links TRBV12-5 to TRBJ2-3, with 8 nucleotides matching TRBD1. CDR1 and CDR2 (germline): LGHNT, FRNRAP. V dropped 5 bases and J dropped 2; count of bases not matched to a gene: 12. This CDR3 is 17 amino acids long. CDR3 protein: CASGQTSVTGDTDTQYF. CDR3 nucleotides: TGTGCTAGTGGTCAGACCTCCGTGACAGGGGACACAGATACGCAGTATTTT.

The rearrangement links TRBV29-1 to TRBJ2-7; 8 nucleotides agree with TRBD1. The V and J ends lost 7 bases and 7 bases, in that order; junction bases with no gene match: 12. Germline assignment: CDR1 SQVTM and CDR2 ANQGSEA. The CDR3 sequence is 13 residues long. CDR3 amino acids: CSAEGQVDGEQYF. The DNA of the CDR3 is TGCAGCGCCGAGGGACAGGTCGACGGGGAGCAGTACTTC.

V gene TRBV13 combines with J gene TRBJ2-2; D is possibly TRBD2 (5 bases). CDR1 is PRHDT, CDR2 FYEKMQ, per germline (reference sequence). CDR3 length: 16 amino acids. Trimming took 2 bases from V and 4 from J, leaving 14 bases between them. CDR3 region: CASSLRLGAFTGELFF. The CDR3 DNA follows: TGTGCCAGCAGCTTACGTCTGGGAGCTTTCACCGGGGAGCTGTTTTTT.

The chain has TRBV5-6 and TRBJ2-7, with TRBD2 identical over 7 bases. The CDR3 sequence is 15 residues long. V trimming: 0 bases; J trimming: 3 bases; junction bases outside the gene matches: 6. The germline V gene encodes CDR1 SGHDT and CDR2 YYEEEE. The CDR3 DNA is TGTGCCAGCAGCTTGGACCCGACTAGCTTCTACGAGCAGTACTTC. It codes for CASSLDPTSFYEQYF.

The rearrangement joins TRBV7-8 to TRBJ1-5; D is unresolved. The CDR3 contains 19 residues. Germline CDR1 and CDR2: SGHVS and FQNEAQ. V was shortened by 5 bases and J by 0 bases, with 23 bases between the two germline ends. The CDR3 DNA reads TGTGCCAGCAGCCTAACGGTCGACGGTTTTCCGAATAGCAATCAGCCCCAGCATTTT. Translated, it gives CASSLTVDGFPNSNQPQHF.

This chain joins TRBV6-6 and TRBJ1-2; 9 nucleotides agree with TRBD1. CDR1 and CDR2 from the germline V gene are MNHNY and SVGAGI (reference sequence). The V segment lost 5 bases and the J segment 6 bases; nucleotides outside the gene matches: 7. The CDR3 is 14 amino acids. The CDR3 bases are TGTGCCAGCAGTGCCTGGACAGGGGCTAATGGCTACACCTTC. It encodes CASSAWTGANGYTF.

The chain is built from TRBV7-6 and TRBJ2-1; possibly TRBD1 for D (5 bases). This CDR3 region has 15 residues. With 1 base removed from V and 6 bases from J, the gap between germline ends came to 13 bases. Germline assignment: CDR1 SGHVS and CDR2 FNYEAQ. CDR3 DNA: TGTGCCAGCAGCTTAGTAGGACAACAAGGCAATGAGCAGTTCTTC. Translating it yields CASSLVGQQGNEQFF.

This chain connects TRBV30 to TRBJ2-5; D call uncertain. Germline V lookup: CDR1 GTSNPN, CDR2 SVGIG (reference sequence). V shed 3 bases and J shed 9 bases, with 11 bases lying between them. This CDR3 is built from 11 residues. CDR3: CAWRAILAQYF. DNA for the CDR3: TGTGCCTGGAGAGCTATATTGGCCCAGTACTTC. Based on the CDR3 plus reference TRBV30 and TRBJ2-5, the full variable domain is SQTIHQWPATLVQPVGSPLSLECTVEGTSNPNLYWYRQAAGRGLQLLFYSVGIGQISSEVPQNLSASRPQDRQFILSSKKLLLSDSGFYLCAWRAILAQYFGPGTRLLVL.

This rearrangement joins TRBV7-2 to TRBJ2-2; possibly TRBD1 for D (5 bases). Trimming took off 5 bases at V and 10 bases at J, with 20 bases between the two ends. The CDR3 is 15 residues long. CDR1 is SGHTA and CDR2 is FQGNSA in the germline V gene. CDR3 sequence (DNA): TGTGCCAGCAGCCAGGCGGCAGGGTGGTTGCAGGAGCTGTTTTTT. Translation: CASSQAAGWLQELFF.

The V and J genes are TRBV5-1 and TRBJ2-3; 7 bases line up with TRBD2. Per the germline V gene, CDR1 is SGHRS and CDR2 is YFSETQ. CDR3 length equals 16 residues. J gave up 0 bases and V 4 bases, and 8 bases lay outside the gene matches. The CDR3 DNA follows: TGCGCCAGCAGCAACCCACTAGCGAGCAGCACAGATACGCAGTATTTT. It yields the protein CASSNPLASSTDTQYF.

V and J are TRBV6-1 and TRBJ2-7; D gene uncertain. Trimming stripped 6 bases from V and 5 bases from J, with 11 bases between. The germline gives CDR1 MNHNS, CDR2 SASEGT. The CDR3 loop spans 12 amino acids. The CDR3 here is CASSYVGNEQYF. CDR3 bases: TGTGCCAGCAGCTACGTGGGGAACGAGCAGTACTTC.

The J gene is TRBJ1-5, the V gene TRBV7-8; tentative D call: TRBD1 (5 bases). Trimming shortened V by 5 bases and J by 2 bases, and 16 bases separated the two germline ends. CDR1 SGHVS and CDR2 FQNEAQ come from the germline V gene. The CDR3 loop spans 16 amino acids. In DNA form, the CDR3 reads TGTGCCAGCAGCCGTCTCGGGGGGTGGGGCAATCAGCCCCAGCATTTT. It yields the protein CASSRLGGWGNQPQHF.

This clone showed up just once. The chain carries TRBV10-2 and TRBJ2-3; D is unclear. CDR1 and CDR2 (germline): WSHSY, SAAADI. The CDR3 is 12 amino acids. Trimming stripped 4 bases from V and 14 bases from J, with 16 bases between. Written as DNA, the CDR3 is TGCGCCAGCAGTGCATCCGACGTCCCACCGTATTTT. Translated: CASSASDVPPYF.

The CDR3 bases are TGTGCCAGCAGCGGTACTAGCCTGGAGACCCAGTACTTC. This gives the protein CASSGTSLETQYF. The rearrangement uses TRBV9 and TRBJ2-5, with a possible D match to TRBD2 (6 bases). Deletions cut 3 bases from V and 5 bases from J, with 11 bases between. The CDR3 totals 13 residues. CDR1 and CDR2 (germline): SGDLS, YYNGEE.

The chain carries TRBV15 and TRBJ2-1; D may be TRBD1 (5 bases). V was cut by 5 bases and J by 10 bases, with 24 bases left in between. CDR3 length: 16 residues. Germline CDR1 reads LNHNV; CDR2 reads YYDKDF (reference sequence). CDR3 in amino acids: CATSDQVGRVRTEQFF. The DNA for the CDR3 is TGTGCCACCAGCGACCAGGTCGGTCGGGTAAGGACAGAGCAGTTCTTC.

Concerning this clone itself: Other DNA sequences from this sample encode an identical CDR3 as well. The V and J genes are TRBV5-1 and TRBJ2-5, with D hard to call. From germline, CDR1 is SGHRS and CDR2 YFSETQ. The CDR3 spans 14 residues. V lost 0 bases to trimming and J lost 1 base, with 7 bases between them. CDR3 coding DNA: TGCGCCAGCAGCTTGGATCCGGGCCAAGAGACCCAGTACTTC. It translates to CASSLDPGQETQYF.

The chain couples TRBV30 to TRBJ1-2, with D perhaps matching TRBD1 (6 bases). The CDR3 runs 13 residues. Germline V gene sequence: CDR1 GTSNPN, CDR2 SVGIG (reference sequence). V was shortened by 5 bases and J by 7 bases, with 17 bases between the two germline ends. The CDR3 sequence is CAWFLQGQRGYTF. The CDR3 DNA follows: TGTGCCTGGTTTCTTCAGGGGCAACGTGGCTACACCTTC.

The V call is TRBV15, the J call TRBJ2-5, with D possibly being TRBD1 (5 bases). V lost 8 bases, J lost 2 bases, and 12 bases lay in between. Germline assignment: CDR1 LNHNV and CDR2 YYDKDF (reference sequence). This CDR3 is 13 amino acids long. The CDR3, as DNA: TGTGCCACCGAAAGAGACAGACAAGAGACCCAGTACTTC. Protein: CATERDRQETQYF.

V gene TRBV28 combines with J gene TRBJ2-4; D possibly corresponds to TRBD1 (5 bases). This CDR3 comprises 16 residues. Germline-derived CDR1 and CDR2 are MDHEN and SYDVKM. V lost 2 bases to trimming and J lost 0 bases, with 11 bases between them. The chain's CDR3 is CASSLIGALAKNIQYF. In nucleotides, the CDR3 is TGTGCCAGCAGTTTAATAGGGGCGCTAGCCAAAAACATTCAGTACTTC.

The chain combines TRBV18 with TRBJ1-6, with D hard to call. The CDR3 sequence is 14 residues long. CDR1 is KGHSH, CDR2 LQKENI, per germline. V was trimmed by 4 bases and J by 0 bases, leaving 4 bases between them. The chain's CDR3 is CASSQSSYNSPLHF. DNA for the CDR3: TGTGCCAGCTCACAGAGCTCCTATAATTCACCCCTCCACTTT.